The rows below give T cell receptor beta chains drawn from one sample of a study of T cell responses to AZD1222 COVID-19 vaccine. Profiled with immunoSEQ multiplex PCR; TCRdb holds only in-frame clones, not every one. The table lists some 100,000 clones, 85% to 90% of them singletons, with 16% in the top ten. The sequences come from peripheral blood, collected on day 0 of AZD1222 vaccination. The receptors originated from an adult in good health. CDR3s include the opening cysteine and the closing phenylalanine or tryptophan. The order of the fields is clone size, D gene, J gene, V gene, CDR3 length, CDR3 DNA, CDR3 protein. D genes are given only for firm matches. Only some rows state a clone size, as once, few, many or a class for expanded clones.

size: NA
D: NA
J: TRBJ2-7
V: TRBV9
length: 15
DNA: TGTGCCAGCAGCGTAGGAGGGGACACCTTCTACGAGCAGTACTTC
CDR3: CASSVGGDTFYEQYF

size: NA
D: NA
J: TRBJ1-6
V: TRBV6-2/TRBV6-3
length: 15
DNA: TGTGCCAGCAGTTACGAGGCAGGGGCTAATTCACCCCTCCACTTT
CDR3: CASSYEAGANSPLHF

size: few
D: NA
J: TRBJ1-2
V: TRBV5-6
length: 14
DNA: TGTGCCAGCAGCCAAGGGCCCGGTGGGAATGGCTACACCTTC
CDR3: CASSQGPGGNGYTF

size: NA
D: TRBD1
J: TRBJ1-1
V: TRBV19
length: 19
DNA: TGTGCCAGTAGTATCTTCTTAGGGGCAGGGGGTAAGCTGGGGACTGAAGCTTTCTTT
CDR3: CASSIFLGAGGKLGTEAFF

size: NA
D: NA
J: TRBJ1-1
V: TRBV24-1
length: 12
DNA: TGTGCCACCAGTGATCCGGACACTGAAGCTTTCTTT
CDR3: CATSDPDTEAFF

size: NA
D: NA
J: TRBJ2-7
V: TRBV3-1/TRBV3-2
length: 13
DNA: TGTGCCAGCACCAATTCGGAGGGATACGAGCAGTACTTC
CDR3: CASTNSEGYEQYF

size: NA
D: TRBD2
J: TRBJ2-1
V: TRBV10-1
length: 16
DNA: TGCGCCAGCAGTAGGACTAGCGGGACTATATACAATGAGCAGTTCTTC
CDR3: CASSRTSGTIYNEQFF

size: NA
D: NA
J: TRBJ2-1
V: TRBV27
length: 13
DNA: TGTGCCAGCACTCGGTTACCTGGGGATGAGCAGTTCTTC
CDR3: CASTRLPGDEQFF

size: once
D: NA
J: TRBJ1-5
V: TRBV2
length: 16
DNA: TGTGCCAGCAGTTTCAAAAGAGGCCATAGCAATCAGCCCCAGCATTTT
CDR3: CASSFKRGHSNQPQHF

size: NA
D: NA
J: TRBJ2-2
V: TRBV18
length: 13
DNA: TGTGCCAGCTCTCAAGGGGAGACCGGGGAGCTGTTTTTT
CDR3: CASSQGETGELFF

size: NA
D: NA
J: TRBJ1-2
V: TRBV28
length: 13
DNA: TGTGCCAGCAGTGTGACAGGCTCCTATGGCTACACCTTC
CDR3: CASSVTGSYGYTF

size: NA
D: NA
J: TRBJ1-1
V: TRBV6-6
length: 15
DNA: TGTGCCAGCAGTCAACAAGCCGGACGGGACACTGAAGCTTTCTTT
CDR3: CASSQQAGRDTEAFF

size: NA
D: NA
J: TRBJ2-1
V: TRBV3-1/TRBV3-2
length: 13
DNA: TGTGCCAGCAGCCAAGGGACGGGGAATGAGCAGTTCTTC
CDR3: CASSQGTGNEQFF

size: NA
D: NA
J: TRBJ1-2
V: TRBV5-6
length: 13
DNA: TGTGCCAGCAGCTTTAACCGAGACTATGGCTACACCTTC
CDR3: CASSFNRDYGYTF

size: NA
D: NA
J: TRBJ1-2
V: TRBV6-5
length: 11
DNA: TGTGCCATTACAGCTAACTATGGCTACACCTTC
CDR3: CAITANYGYTF

size: NA
D: TRBD2
J: TRBJ2-5
V: TRBV4-1
length: 16
DNA: TGCGCCAGCAGCCAAGGACTAGCGGAAACCCAAGAGACCCAGTACTTC
CDR3: CASSQGLAETQETQYF

size: NA
D: TRBD1
J: TRBJ2-7
V: TRBV29-1
length: 20
DNA: TGCAGCGTTCATGTAAGGGACAGCCTTAAAGAACACCTTACCCTCTACGAGCAGTACTTC
CDR3: CSVHVRDSLKEHLTLYEQYF

size: NA
D: TRBD1
J: TRBJ1-5
V: TRBV7-3
length: 14
DNA: TGTGCCAGCAGCTCGGGACAGCCCAATCAGCCCCAGCATTTT
CDR3: CASSSGQPNQPQHF

size: NA
D: TRBD1
J: TRBJ1-1
V: TRBV28
length: 15
DNA: TGTGCCAGCAGTATCCCGGGACAGAAGAACACTGAAGCTTTCTTT
CDR3: CASSIPGQKNTEAFF

size: NA
D: NA
J: TRBJ2-5
V: TRBV24-1
length: 16
DNA: TGTGCCACCAGTGCGCGCCGGGACTGGGTTTGGGAGACCCAGTACTTC
CDR3: CATSARRDWVWETQYF

size: NA
D: NA
J: TRBJ1-4
V: TRBV3-1/TRBV3-2
length: 14
DNA: TGTGCCAGCAGCCCACACGGAAGTAGGGGAAAACTGTTTTTT
CDR3: CASSPHGSRGKLFF

size: NA
D: NA
J: TRBJ2-7
V: TRBV10-3
length: 14
DNA: TGTGCCATCAGTGATTCCCGGGACGGCTACGAGCAGTACTTC
CDR3: CAISDSRDGYEQYF

size: NA
D: NA
J: TRBJ1-5
V: TRBV12-3/TRBV12-4
length: 13
DNA: TGTGCCAGCAGTTTTTTGGGAGATCAGCCCCAGCATTTT
CDR3: CASSFLGDQPQHF

size: once
D: TRBD2
J: TRBJ2-1
V: TRBV19
length: 16
DNA: TGTGCCAGTCTATCCCATCTAGCGGGAGGAGGGAATGAGCAGTTCTTC
CDR3: CASLSHLAGGGNEQFF

size: NA
D: NA
J: TRBJ1-2
V: TRBV18
length: 15
DNA: TGTGCCAGCTCACCAGATCAGGGTCTGGACTATGGCTACACCTTC
CDR3: CASSPDQGLDYGYTF

size: NA
D: NA
J: TRBJ1-2
V: TRBV28
length: 13
DNA: TGTGCCAGCATCTCGGGCGTCTCTTCTCACTACACCTTC
CDR3: CASISGVSSHYTF

size: NA
D: NA
J: TRBJ1-2
V: TRBV11-3
length: 14
DNA: TGTGCCAGCAGCTTTAGTACAACCTCCTATGGCTACACCTTC
CDR3: CASSFSTTSYGYTF

size: NA
D: TRBD2
J: TRBJ2-7
V: TRBV5-1
length: 17
DNA: TGCGCCAGCAGCACCCGGGGTAGGGGACTACCTCACTACGAGCAGTACTTC
CDR3: CASSTRGRGLPHYEQYF

size: once
D: NA
J: TRBJ1-1
V: TRBV7-9
length: 13
DNA: TGTGCCAGCAGCTTAGAGGGGGGGACTGAAGCTTTCTTT
CDR3: CASSLEGGTEAFF

size: NA
D: NA
J: TRBJ1-2
V: TRBV28
length: 17
DNA: TGTGCCAGCAGTTTTCCCCTTGGGAGAGGGACCAGCTATGGCTACACCTTC
CDR3: CASSFPLGRGTSYGYTF

size: NA
D: NA
J: TRBJ1-5
V: TRBV29-1
length: 13
DNA: TGCAGCGTTGGTTCACGGCCCAATCAGCCCCAGCATTTT
CDR3: CSVGSRPNQPQHF

size: NA
D: NA
J: TRBJ1-2
V: TRBV14
length: 8
DNA: TGTGCCAGTTCCCCCTACACCTTC
CDR3: CASSPYTF

size: few
D: NA
J: TRBJ2-3
V: TRBV15
length: 15
DNA: TGTGCCACCAGCATGAACAGGGGGGGAGGAGATACGCAGTATTTT
CDR3: CATSMNRGGGDTQYF

size: once
D: TRBD2
J: TRBJ2-1
V: TRBV6-5
length: 14
DNA: TGTGCCAGCAGCTCTAGCGGCTCCTACAATGAGCAGTTCTTC
CDR3: CASSSSGSYNEQFF

size: NA
D: NA
J: TRBJ2-2
V: TRBV6-5
length: 14
DNA: TGTGCCAGCAGGCTCCTTGGGGACACCGGGGAGCTGTTTTTT
CDR3: CASRLLGDTGELFF

size: once
D: TRBD1
J: TRBJ1-1
V: TRBV7-6
length: 16
DNA: TGTGCCAGCAGCTTATTGCCGGGACAGAGGAACACTGAAGCTTTCTTT
CDR3: CASSLLPGQRNTEAFF

size: once
D: NA
J: TRBJ2-7
V: TRBV6-5
length: 11
DNA: TGTGCCAGCAAGGGAGAGACGCAACAGTACTTC
CDR3: CASKGETQQYF

size: few
D: TRBD1
J: TRBJ1-2
V: TRBV7-9
length: 16
DNA: TGTGCCAGCAGCTTTCCGCTAGGACAGGAGAACTATGGCTACACCTTC
CDR3: CASSFPLGQENYGYTF

size: NA
D: NA
J: TRBJ2-2
V: TRBV6-1
length: 12
DNA: TGTGCCAGCAGTGAATACACCGGGGAGCTGTTTTTT
CDR3: CASSEYTGELFF

size: NA
D: NA
J: TRBJ1-4
V: TRBV5-6
length: 15
DNA: TGTGCCAGCAGCTCGGGGCCTGAAGGGCGTGAAAAACTGTTTTTT
CDR3: CASSSGPEGREKLFF

size: NA
D: NA
J: TRBJ1-1
V: TRBV11-2
length: 15
DNA: TGTGCCAGCAGAGCGCTCCGGGGCCCTAGGACTGAAGCTTTCTTT
CDR3: CASRALRGPRTEAFF

size: NA
D: NA
J: TRBJ2-2
V: TRBV5-4
length: 15
DNA: TGTGCCAGCAGCTCGACAGGAGGGGACGCCGGGGAGCTGTTTTTT
CDR3: CASSSTGGDAGELFF

size: NA
D: NA
J: TRBJ1-2
V: TRBV7-2
length: 16
DNA: TGTGCCAGCAGCTTCAATCCATCCGGGACTCTCTCTGGCTACACCTTC
CDR3: CASSFNPSGTLSGYTF

size: NA
D: TRBD1
J: TRBJ1-2
V: TRBV10-3
length: 15
DNA: TGTGCCATCAATGCAGACGGGGGACAGGACTATGGCTACACCTTC
CDR3: CAINADGGQDYGYTF

size: NA
D: TRBD1
J: TRBJ1-2
V: TRBV25-1
length: 14
DNA: TGTGCCAGCAGTGAATATCGACAGGGGAATGGCTACACCTTC
CDR3: CASSEYRQGNGYTF

size: NA
D: TRBD2
J: TRBJ2-2
V: TRBV29-1
length: 15
DNA: TGCAGCGTTGCTGGCACTAGCGAGAACACCGGGGAGCTGTTTTTT
CDR3: CSVAGTSENTGELFF

size: NA
D: TRBD2
J: TRBJ2-5
V: TRBV4-1
length: 16
DNA: TGCGCCAGCAGCCACCGGCCGACGGGAGGGCAAGAGACCCAGTACTTC
CDR3: CASSHRPTGGQETQYF

size: few
D: NA
J: TRBJ2-5
V: TRBV5-8
length: 16
DNA: TGTGCCAGCAGCCGCCAACTGACAGGCGATTTAGGGACCCAGTACTTC
CDR3: CASSRQLTGDLGTQYF

size: NA
D: TRBD2
J: TRBJ2-1
V: TRBV2
length: 16
DNA: TGTGCCAGCAAATTTGGACTAGCGGACAGCTACAATGAGCAGTTCTTC
CDR3: CASKFGLADSYNEQFF

size: NA
D: TRBD2
J: TRBJ2-5
V: TRBV5-1
length: 17
DNA: TGCGCCAGCAGCTTGATCCCGACTAGCGGGGGCCAAGAGACCCAGTACTTC
CDR3: CASSLIPTSGGQETQYF

size: NA
D: NA
J: TRBJ1-2
V: TRBV29-1
length: 13
DNA: TGCAGCGTTGACAGGACAGACCCCTATGGCTACACCTTC
CDR3: CSVDRTDPYGYTF

size: NA
D: NA
J: TRBJ2-1
V: TRBV6-5
length: 16
DNA: TGTGCCAGCAGTTCATCGCCCTCAGGGTTGAGCAATGAGCAGTTCTTC
CDR3: CASSSSPSGLSNEQFF

size: NA
D: TRBD1
J: TRBJ1-5
V: TRBV11-2
length: 15
DNA: TGTGCCAGCAGCTTGGGACAGTTCGTAGGTCAGCCCCAGCATTTT
CDR3: CASSLGQFVGQPQHF